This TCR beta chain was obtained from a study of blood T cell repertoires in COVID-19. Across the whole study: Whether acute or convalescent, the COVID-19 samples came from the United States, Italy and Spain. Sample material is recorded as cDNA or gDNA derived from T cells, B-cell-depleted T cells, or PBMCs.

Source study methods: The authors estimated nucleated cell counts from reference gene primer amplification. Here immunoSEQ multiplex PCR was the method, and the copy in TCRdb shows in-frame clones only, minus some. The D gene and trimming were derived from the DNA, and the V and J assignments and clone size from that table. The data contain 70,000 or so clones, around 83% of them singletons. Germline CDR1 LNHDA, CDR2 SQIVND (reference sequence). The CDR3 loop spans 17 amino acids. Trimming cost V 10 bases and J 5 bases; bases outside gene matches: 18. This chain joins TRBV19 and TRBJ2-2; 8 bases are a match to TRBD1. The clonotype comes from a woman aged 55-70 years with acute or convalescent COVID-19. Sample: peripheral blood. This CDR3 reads CATQWGVGQVLTGELFF. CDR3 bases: TGTGCCACCCAATGGGGGGTGGGACAGGTCCTGACCGGGGAGCTGTTTTTT.